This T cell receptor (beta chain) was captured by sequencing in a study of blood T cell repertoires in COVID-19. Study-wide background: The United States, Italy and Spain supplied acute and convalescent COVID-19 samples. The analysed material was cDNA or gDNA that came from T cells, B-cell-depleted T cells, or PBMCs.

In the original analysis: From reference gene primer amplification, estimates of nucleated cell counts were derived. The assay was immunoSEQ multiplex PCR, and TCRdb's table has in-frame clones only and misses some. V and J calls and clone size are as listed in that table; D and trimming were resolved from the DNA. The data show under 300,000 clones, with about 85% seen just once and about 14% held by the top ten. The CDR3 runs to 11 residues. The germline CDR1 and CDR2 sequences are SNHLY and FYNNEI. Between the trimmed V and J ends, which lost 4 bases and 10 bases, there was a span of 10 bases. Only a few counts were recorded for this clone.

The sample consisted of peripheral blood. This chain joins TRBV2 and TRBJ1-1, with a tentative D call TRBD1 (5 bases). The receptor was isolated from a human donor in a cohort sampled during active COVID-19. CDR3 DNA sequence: TGTGCCAGCAGTGCAGGGATGGGAGCTTTCTTT. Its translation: CASSAGMGAFF.